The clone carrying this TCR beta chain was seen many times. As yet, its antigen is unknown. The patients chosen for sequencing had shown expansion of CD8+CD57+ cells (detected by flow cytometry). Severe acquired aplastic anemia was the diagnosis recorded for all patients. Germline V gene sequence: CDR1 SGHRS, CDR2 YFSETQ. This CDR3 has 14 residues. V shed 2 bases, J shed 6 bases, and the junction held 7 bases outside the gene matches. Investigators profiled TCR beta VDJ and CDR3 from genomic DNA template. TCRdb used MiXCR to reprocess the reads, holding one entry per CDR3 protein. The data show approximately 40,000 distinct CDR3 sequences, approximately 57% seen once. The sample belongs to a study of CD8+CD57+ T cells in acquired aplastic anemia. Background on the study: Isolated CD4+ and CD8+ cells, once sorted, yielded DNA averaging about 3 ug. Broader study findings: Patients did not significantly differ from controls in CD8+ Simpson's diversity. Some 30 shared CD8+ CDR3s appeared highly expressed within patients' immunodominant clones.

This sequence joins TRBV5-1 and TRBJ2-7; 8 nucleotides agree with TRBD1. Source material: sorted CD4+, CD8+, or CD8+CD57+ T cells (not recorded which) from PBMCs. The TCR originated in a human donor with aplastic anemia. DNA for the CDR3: TGCGCCAGCAGCTTCCGGGACAGGTCGTCCGAGCAGTACTTC. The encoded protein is CASSFRDRSSEQYF.